The T cell receptor (beta chain) described here comes from a study of T cells in tuberculosis. CDR1 is MDHEN, CDR2 SYDVKM, per germline. The V segment lost 6 bases and the J segment 6 bases; nucleotides outside the gene matches: 11. This CDR3 contains 16 residues. Sorting used thawed, overnight-rested PBMC stained with anti-CD3, a viability dye and GMM-loaded CD1B tetramer. The CD1B tetramers carried C32 glucose monomycolate purified from Rhodococcus equi. Only in-frame clones appear in the TCRdb table, and some are missing; sequencing was by immunoSEQ multiplex PCR. The sample consists of about 54,000 clones, roughly 86% of them appearing once.

Sequencing used CD1b-GMM tetramer-negative cells sorted from PBMCs. V gene TRBV28 combines with J gene TRBJ1-5, with 10 bases lining up with TRBD1. This clonotype originated in an adult woman with latent tuberculosis. The CDR3 spells CASSAGGTGVSQPQHF. In DNA, the CDR3 is TGTGCCAGCAGCGCCGGTGGGACAGGGGTGAGTCAGCCCCAGCATTTT.